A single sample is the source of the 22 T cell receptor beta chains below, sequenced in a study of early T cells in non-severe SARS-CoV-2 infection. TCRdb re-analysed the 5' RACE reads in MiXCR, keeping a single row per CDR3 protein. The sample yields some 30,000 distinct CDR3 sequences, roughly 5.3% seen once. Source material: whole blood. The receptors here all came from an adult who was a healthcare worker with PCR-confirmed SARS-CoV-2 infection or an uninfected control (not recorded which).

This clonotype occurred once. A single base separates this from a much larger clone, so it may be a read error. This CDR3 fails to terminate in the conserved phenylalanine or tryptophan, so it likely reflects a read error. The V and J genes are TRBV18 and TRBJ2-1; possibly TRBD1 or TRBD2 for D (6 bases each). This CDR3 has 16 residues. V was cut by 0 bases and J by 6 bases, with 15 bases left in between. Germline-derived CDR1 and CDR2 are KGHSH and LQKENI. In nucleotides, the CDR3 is TGTGCCAGCTCACCACCGCGGGACACCCAACTCAATGAGCAGTTCTCC. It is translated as CASSPPRDTQLNEQFS.

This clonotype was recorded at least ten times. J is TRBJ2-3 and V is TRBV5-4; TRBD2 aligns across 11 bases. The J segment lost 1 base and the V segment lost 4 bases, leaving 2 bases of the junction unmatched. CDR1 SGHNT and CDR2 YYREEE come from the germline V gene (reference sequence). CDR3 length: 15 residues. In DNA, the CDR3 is TGTGCCAGCAGCCTACTAGCGGGGGGCACAGATACGCAGTATTTT. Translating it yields CASSLLAGGTDTQYF.

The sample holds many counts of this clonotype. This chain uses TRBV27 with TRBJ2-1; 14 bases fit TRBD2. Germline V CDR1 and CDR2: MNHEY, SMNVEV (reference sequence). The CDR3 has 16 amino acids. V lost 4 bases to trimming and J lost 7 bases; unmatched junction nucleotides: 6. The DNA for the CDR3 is TGTGCCAGCAGTTCGACTAGCGGGAGGGCGTGGAATGAGCAGTTCTTC. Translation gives CASSSTSGRAWNEQFF.

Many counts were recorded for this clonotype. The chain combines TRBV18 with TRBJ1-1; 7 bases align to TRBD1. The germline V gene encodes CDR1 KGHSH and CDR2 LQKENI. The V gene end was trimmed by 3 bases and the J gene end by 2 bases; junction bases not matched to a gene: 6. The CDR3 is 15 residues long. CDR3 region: CASSPPGQINTEAFF. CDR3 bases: TGTGCCAGCTCACCGCCGGGACAGATCAACACTGAAGCTTTCTTT.

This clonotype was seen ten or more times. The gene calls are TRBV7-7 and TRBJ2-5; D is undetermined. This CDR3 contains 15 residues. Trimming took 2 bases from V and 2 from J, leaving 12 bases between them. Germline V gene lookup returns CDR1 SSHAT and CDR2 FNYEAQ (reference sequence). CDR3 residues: CASSLSNIGQETQYF. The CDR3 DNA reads TGTGCCAGCAGCTTATCAAATATCGGACAAGAGACCCAGTACTTC.

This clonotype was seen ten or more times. CDR3 residues: CSACPTSGASYEQYF. The CDR3 DNA reads as TGCAGTGCCTGCCCTACTAGCGGTGCTTCCTACGAGCAGTACTTC. The chain recombines TRBV20-1 with TRBJ2-7; 8 bases agree with TRBD2. CDR1 is DFQATT, CDR2 SNEGSKA, per germline (reference sequence). The CDR3 is 15 residues long. V was clipped by 6 bases and J by 1 base; unmatched bases: 11.

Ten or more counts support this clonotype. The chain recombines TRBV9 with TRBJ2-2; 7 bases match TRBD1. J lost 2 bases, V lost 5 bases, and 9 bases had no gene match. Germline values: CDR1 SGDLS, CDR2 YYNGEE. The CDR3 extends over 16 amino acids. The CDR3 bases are TGTGCCAGCAGTCTCTCCGGGACAGTTAACACCGGGGAGCTGTTTTTT. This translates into CASSLSGTVNTGELFF. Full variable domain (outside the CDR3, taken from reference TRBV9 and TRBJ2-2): DSGVTQTPKHLITATGQRVTLRCSPRSGDLSVYWYQQSLDQGLQFLIQYYNGEERAKGNILERFSAQQFPDLHSELNLSSLELGDSALYFCASSLSGTVNTGELFFGEGSRLTVL.

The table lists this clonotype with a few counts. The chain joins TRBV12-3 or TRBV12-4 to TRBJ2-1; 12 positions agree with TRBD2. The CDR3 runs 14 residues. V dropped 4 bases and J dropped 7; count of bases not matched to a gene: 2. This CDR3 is CASSSSGRENEQFF. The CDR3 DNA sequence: TGTGCCAGCAGTTCTAGCGGGAGGGAGAATGAGCAGTTCTTC.

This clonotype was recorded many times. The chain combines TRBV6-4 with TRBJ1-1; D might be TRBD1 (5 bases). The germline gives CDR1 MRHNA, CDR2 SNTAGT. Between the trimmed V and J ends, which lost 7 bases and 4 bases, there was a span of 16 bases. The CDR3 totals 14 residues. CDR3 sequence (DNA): TGTGCCAGCAACCGCACAGGATCGGGCACTGAAGCTTTCTTT. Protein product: CASNRTGSGTEAFF.

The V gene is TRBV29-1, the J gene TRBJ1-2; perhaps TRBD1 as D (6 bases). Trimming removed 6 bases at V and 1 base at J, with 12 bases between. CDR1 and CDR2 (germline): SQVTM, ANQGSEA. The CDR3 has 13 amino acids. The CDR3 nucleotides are TGCAGCGTGAGACAGGACCTTAACTATGGCTACACCTTC. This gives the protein CSVRQDLNYGYTF.

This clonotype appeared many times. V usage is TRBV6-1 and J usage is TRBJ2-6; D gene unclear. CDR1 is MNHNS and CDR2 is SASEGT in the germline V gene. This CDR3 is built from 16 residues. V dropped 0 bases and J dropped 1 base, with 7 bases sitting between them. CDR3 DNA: TGTGCCAGCAGTGAAGCGGGTGTATCTGGGGCCAACGTCCTGACTTTC. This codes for CASSEAGVSGANVLTF.

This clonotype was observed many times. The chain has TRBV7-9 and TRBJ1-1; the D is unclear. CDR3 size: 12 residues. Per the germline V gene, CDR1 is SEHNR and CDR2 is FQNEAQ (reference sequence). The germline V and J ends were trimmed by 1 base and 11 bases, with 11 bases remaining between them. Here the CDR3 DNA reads TGTGCCAGCAGCTTAGAAGGCAGCCTTGCTTTCTTT. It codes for CASSLEGSLAFF.

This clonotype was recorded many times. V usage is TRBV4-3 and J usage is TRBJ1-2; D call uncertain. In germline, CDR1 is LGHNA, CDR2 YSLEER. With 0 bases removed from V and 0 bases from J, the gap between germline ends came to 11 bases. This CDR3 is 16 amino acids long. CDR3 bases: TGCGCCAGCAGCCAAGATCCGCACTCAGCTAACTATGGCTACACCTTC. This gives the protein CASSQDPHSANYGYTF.

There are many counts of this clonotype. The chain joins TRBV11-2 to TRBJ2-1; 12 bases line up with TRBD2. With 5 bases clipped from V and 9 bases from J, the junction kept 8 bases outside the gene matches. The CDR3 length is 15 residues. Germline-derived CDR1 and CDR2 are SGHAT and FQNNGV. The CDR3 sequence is CASSPGASGRGEQFF. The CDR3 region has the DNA TGTGCCAGCAGCCCAGGGGCTAGCGGGAGGGGTGAGCAGTTCTTC.

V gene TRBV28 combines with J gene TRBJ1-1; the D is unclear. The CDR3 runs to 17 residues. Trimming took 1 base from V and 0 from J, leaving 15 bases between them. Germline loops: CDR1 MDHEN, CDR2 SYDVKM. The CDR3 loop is CASSLSGRERLNTEAFF. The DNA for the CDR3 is TGTGCCAGCAGTTTATCTGGACGGGAAAGGTTGAACACTGAAGCTTTCTTT.

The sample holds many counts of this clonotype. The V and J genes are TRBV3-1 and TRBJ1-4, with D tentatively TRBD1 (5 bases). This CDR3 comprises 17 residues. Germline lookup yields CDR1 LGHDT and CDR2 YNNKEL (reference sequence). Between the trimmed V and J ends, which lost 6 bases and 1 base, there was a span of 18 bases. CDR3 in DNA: TGTGCCAGCAGTCTGGCAGGGTCAGTCGGAACTAATGAAAAACTGTTTTTT. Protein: CASSLAGSVGTNEKLFF.

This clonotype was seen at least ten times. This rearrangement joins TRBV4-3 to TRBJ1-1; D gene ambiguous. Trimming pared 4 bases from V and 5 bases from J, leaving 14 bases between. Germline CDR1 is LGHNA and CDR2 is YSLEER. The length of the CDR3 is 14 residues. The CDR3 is CASSPTGVGTEAFF. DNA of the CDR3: TGCGCCAGCAGCCCCACGGGAGTCGGGACTGAAGCTTTCTTT.

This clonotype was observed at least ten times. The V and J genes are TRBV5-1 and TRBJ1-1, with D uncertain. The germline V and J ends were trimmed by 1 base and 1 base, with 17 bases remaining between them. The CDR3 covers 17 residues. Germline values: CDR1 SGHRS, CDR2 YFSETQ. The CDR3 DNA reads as TGCGCCAGCAGCTTGCGCCGCGGTATGGGAGGGAACACTGAAGCTTTCTTT. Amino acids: CASSLRRGMGGNTEAFF.

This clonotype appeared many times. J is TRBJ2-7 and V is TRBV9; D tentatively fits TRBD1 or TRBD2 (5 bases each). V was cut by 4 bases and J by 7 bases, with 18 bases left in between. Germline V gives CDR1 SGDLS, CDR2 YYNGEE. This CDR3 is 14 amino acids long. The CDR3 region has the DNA TGTGCCAGCAGCCCGGGGACCGCGGAGAGGGAGCAGTACTTC. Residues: CASSPGTAEREQYF.

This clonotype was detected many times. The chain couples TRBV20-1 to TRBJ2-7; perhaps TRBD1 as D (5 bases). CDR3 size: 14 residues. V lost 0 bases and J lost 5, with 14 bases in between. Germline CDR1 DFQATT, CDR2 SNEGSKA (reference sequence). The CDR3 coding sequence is TGCAGTGCTAGAGATGATAGAACAGGCCACGAGCAGTACTTC. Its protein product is CSARDDRTGHEQYF.

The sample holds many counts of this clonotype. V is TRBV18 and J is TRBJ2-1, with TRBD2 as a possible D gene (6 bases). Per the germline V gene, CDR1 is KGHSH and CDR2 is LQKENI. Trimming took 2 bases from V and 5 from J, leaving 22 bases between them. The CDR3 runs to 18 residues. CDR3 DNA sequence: TGTGCCAGCTCACCATTTTCGGGGATTAGCGGAGCTAACAATGAGCAGTTCTTC. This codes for CASSPFSGISGANNEQFF. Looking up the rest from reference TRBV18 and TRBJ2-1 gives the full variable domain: NAGVMQNPRHLVRRRGQEARLRCSPMKGHSHVYWYRQLPEEGLKFMVYLQKENIIDESGMPKERFSAEFPKEGPSILRIQQVVRGDSAAYFCASSPFSGISGANNEQFFGPGTRLTVL.

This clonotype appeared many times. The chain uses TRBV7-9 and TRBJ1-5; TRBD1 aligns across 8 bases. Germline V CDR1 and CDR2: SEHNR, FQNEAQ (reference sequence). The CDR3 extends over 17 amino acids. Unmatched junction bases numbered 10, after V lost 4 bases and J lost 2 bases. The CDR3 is CASSSSPTGVGNQPQHF. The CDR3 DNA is TGTGCCAGCAGCTCCTCCCCGACAGGGGTAGGCAATCAGCCCCAGCATTTT.